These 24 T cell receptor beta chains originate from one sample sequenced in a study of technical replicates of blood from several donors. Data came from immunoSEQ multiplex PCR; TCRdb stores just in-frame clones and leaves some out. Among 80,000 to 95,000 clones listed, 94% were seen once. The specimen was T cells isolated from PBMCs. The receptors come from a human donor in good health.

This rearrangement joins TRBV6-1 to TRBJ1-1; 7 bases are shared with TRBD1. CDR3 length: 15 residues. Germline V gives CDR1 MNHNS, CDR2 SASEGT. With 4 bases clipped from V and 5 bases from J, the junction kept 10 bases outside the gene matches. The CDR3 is CASSGTDRLGTEAFF. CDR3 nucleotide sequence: TGTGCCAGCAGTGGAACGGACAGGCTGGGGACTGAAGCTTTCTTT.

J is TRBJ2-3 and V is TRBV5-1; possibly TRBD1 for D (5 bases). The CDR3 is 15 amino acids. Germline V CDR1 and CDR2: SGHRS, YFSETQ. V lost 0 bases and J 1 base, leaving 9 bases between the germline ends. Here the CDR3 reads CASSLAEGGTDTQYF. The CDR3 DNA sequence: TGCGCCAGCAGCTTGGCCGAAGGGGGCACAGATACGCAGTATTTT.

The DNA for the CDR3 is TGTGCCAGCAGCTTTATTGGGCGAGCACACGAAAAACTGTTTTTT. This sequence encodes CASSFIGRAHEKLFF. The chain carries TRBV5-6 and TRBJ1-4; D unclear. Germline V gene data show CDR1 as SGHDT and CDR2 as YYEEEE. The CDR3 is 15 residues long. V was clipped by 2 bases and J by 8 bases, with 16 bases between them.

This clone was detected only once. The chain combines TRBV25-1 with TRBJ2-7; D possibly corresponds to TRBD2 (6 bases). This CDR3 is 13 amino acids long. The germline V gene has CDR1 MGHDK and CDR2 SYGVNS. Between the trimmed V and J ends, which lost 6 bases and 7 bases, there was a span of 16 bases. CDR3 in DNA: TGTGCCAGCAGCGCGGCGCGGGATGCAGAGCAGTACTTC. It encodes CASSAARDAEQYF.

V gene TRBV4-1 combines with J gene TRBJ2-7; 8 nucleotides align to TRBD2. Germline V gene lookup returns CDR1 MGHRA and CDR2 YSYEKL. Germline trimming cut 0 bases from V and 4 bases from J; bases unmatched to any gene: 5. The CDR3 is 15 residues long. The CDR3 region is CASSQDGSGSYEQYF. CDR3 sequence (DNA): TGCGCCAGCAGCCAAGATGGGAGCGGGAGTTACGAGCAGTACTTC.

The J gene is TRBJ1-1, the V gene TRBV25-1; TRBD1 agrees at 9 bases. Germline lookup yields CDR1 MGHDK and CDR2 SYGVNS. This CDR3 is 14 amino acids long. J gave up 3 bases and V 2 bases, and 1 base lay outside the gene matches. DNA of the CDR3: TGTGCCAGCAGTGAAGACAGGGGGTACACTGAAGCTTTCTTT. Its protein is CASSEDRGYTEAFF. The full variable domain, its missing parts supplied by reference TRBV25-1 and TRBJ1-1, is EADIYQTPRYLVIGTGKKITLECSQTMGHDKMYWYQQDPGMELHLIHYSYGVNSTEKGDLSSESTVSRIRTEHFPLTLESARPSHTSQYLCASSEDRGYTEAFFGQGTRLTVV.

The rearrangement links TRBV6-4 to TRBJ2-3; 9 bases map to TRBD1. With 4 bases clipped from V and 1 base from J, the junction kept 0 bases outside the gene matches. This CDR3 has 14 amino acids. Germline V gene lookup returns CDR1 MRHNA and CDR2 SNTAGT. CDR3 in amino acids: CASSGTGGTDTQYF. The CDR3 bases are TGTGCCAGCAGTGGGACAGGGGGCACAGATACGCAGTATTTT.

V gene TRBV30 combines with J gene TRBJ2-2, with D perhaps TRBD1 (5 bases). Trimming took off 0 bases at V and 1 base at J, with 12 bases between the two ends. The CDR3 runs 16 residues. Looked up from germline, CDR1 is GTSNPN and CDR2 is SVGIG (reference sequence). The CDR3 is CAWSVMAGWNTGELFF. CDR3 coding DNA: TGTGCCTGGAGTGTAATGGCAGGGTGGAACACCGGGGAGCTGTTTTTT.

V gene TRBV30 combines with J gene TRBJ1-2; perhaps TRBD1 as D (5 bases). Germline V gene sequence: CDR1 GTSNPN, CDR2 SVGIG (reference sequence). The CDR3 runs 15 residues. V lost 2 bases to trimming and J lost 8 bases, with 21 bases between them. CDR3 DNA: TGTGCCTGGAGTCACGCGGGGAACGCAGGGAGGGGCTACACCTTC. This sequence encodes CAWSHAGNAGRGYTF.

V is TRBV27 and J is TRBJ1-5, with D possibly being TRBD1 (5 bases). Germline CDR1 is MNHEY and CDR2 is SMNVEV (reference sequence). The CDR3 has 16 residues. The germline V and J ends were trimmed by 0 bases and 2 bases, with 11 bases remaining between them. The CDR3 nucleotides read TGTGCCAGCAGTTTATCGCCGGGGGGAGGCAATCAGCCCCAGCATTTT. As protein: CASSLSPGGGNQPQHF.

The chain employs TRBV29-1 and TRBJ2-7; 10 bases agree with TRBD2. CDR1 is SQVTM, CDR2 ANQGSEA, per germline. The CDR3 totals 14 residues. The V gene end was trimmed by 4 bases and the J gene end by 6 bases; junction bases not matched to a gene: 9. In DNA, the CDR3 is TGCAGCGTTGGAGCGGGAGGGCCGCACCGCGAGCAGTACTTC. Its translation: CSVGAGGPHREQYF.

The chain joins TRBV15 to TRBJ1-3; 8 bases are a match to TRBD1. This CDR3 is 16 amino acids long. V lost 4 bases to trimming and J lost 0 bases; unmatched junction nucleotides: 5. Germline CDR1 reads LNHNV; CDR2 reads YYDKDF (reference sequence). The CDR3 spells CATSKGQGSSGNTIYF. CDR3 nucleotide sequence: TGTGCCACCAGCAAAGGACAGGGAAGCTCTGGAAACACCATATATTTT.

Here the CDR3 DNA reads TGTGCCAGCTCCGGCGGGAGGGCCGAGGAGACCCAGTACTTC. Amino acids: CASSGGRAEETQYF. This sequence joins TRBV18 and TRBJ2-5; 9 bases are shared with TRBD2. V shed 6 bases and J 5 bases; nucleotides not matched to a gene: 7. CDR1 and CDR2 (germline): KGHSH, LQKENI. The CDR3 is 14 amino acids.

The CDR3 DNA reads as TGTGCCAGCCGATCGACAGGGGGCGCTGGCGGGGAGCTGTTTTTT. Translated, it gives CASRSTGGAGGELFF. This chain links TRBV27 with TRBJ2-2; 10 bases are shared with TRBD1. CDR3 length: 15 amino acids. V gave up 8 bases and J gave up 7 bases; unmatched junction bases: 10. CDR1 MNHEY and CDR2 SMNVEV come from the germline V gene (reference sequence).

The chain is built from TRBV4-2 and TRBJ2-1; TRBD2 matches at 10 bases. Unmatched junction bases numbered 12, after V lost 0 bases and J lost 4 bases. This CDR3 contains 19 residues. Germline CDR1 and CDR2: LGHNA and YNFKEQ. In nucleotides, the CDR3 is TGTGCCAGCAGCCAAGATGTTTGGTCTAGCGGGGGTACTTACAATGAGCAGTTCTTC. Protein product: CASSQDVWSSGGTYNEQFF.

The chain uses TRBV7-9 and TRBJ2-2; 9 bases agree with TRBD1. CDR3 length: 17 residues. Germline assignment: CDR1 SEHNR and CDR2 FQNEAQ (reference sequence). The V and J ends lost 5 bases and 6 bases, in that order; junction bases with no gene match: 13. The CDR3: CASSPSADRGISGELFF. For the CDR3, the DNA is TGTGCCAGCAGCCCGTCGGCGGACAGGGGAATCTCCGGGGAGCTGTTTTTT. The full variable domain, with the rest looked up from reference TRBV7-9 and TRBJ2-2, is DTGVSQNPRHKITKRGQNVTFRCDPISEHNRLYWYRQTLGQGPEFLTYFQNEAQLEKSRLLSDRFSAERPKGSFSTLEIQRTEQGDSAMYLCASSPSADRGISGELFFGEGSRLTVL.

The chain's CDR3 is CASSSSRGLVEKLFF. DNA for the CDR3: TGTGCCAGCAGCTCGAGCAGGGGATTGGTAGAAAAACTGTTTTTT. V gene TRBV5-6 combines with J gene TRBJ1-4; weak D call: TRBD1 (6 bases). Trimming took 3 bases from V and 8 from J, leaving 17 bases between them. There are 15 residues in the CDR3. Germline assignment: CDR1 SGHDT and CDR2 YYEEEE.

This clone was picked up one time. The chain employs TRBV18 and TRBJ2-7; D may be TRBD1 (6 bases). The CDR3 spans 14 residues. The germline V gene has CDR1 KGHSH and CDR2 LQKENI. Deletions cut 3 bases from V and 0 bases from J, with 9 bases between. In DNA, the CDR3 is TGTGCCAGCTCACCGGACAGAACCTCCTACGAGCAGTACTTC. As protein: CASSPDRTSYEQYF.

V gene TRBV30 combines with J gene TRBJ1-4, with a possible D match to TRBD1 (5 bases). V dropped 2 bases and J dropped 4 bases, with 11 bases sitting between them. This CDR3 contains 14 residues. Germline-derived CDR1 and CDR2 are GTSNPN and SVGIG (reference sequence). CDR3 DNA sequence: TGTGCCTGGAGTCGGGGGATCGGTAATGAAAAACTGTTTTTT. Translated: CAWSRGIGNEKLFF. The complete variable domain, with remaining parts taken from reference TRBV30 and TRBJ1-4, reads SQTIHQWPATLVQPVGSPLSLECTVEGTSNPNLYWYRQAAGRGLQLLFYSVGIGQISSEVPQNLSASRPQDRQFILSSKKLLLSDSGFYLCAWSRGIGNEKLFFGSGTQLSVL.

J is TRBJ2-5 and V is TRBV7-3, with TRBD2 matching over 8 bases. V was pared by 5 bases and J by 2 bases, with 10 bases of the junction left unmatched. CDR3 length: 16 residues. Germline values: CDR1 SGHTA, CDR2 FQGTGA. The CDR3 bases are TGTGCCAGCAGCCCCCTAAGCAGCGGGGGACAAGAGACCCAGTACTTC. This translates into CASSPLSSGGQETQYF.

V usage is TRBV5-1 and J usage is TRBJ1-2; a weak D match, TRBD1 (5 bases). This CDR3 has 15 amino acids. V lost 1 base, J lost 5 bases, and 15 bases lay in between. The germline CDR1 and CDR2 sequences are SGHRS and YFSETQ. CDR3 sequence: CASSLFSGGAYGYTF. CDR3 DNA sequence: TGCGCCAGCAGCTTGTTTTCCGGAGGGGCATATGGCTACACCTTC.

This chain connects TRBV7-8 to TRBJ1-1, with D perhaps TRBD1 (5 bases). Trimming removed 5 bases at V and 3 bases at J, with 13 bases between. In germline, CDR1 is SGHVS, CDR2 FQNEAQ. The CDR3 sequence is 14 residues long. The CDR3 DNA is TGTGCCAGCAGCCACGAGGAGGGGTACACTGAAGCTTTCTTT. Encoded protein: CASSHEEGYTEAFF.

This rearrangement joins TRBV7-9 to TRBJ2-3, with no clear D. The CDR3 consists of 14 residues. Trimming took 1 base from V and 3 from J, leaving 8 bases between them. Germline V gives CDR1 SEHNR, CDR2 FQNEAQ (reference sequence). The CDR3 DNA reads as TGTGCCAGCAGCTTAGGTGGCAGAACAGATACGCAGTATTTT. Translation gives CASSLGGRTDTQYF.

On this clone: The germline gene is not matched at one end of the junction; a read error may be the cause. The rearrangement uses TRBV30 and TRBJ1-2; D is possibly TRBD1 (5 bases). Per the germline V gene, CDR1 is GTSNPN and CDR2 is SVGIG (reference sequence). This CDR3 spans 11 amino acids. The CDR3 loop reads CAWSDGPSRVF. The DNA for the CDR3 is TGTGCCTGGAGTGACGGGCCCAGCAGGGTGTTT.